This T cell receptor (beta chain) derives from a study of high-grade serous ovarian cancer treatment subgroups. Note on this clone: The antigen is not known.

Study-wide results and caveats: These tumor repertoires lack spatial information from bulk sequencing. Only CDR3 was analyzed; CDR1 and CDR2 were not. Repertoire similarity ranged roughly 0.11 to 0.8 between tumors of one patient.

Tumor tissue was taken before any definitive surgery or chemotherapy was given. This CDR3 has 17 residues. Trimming cost V 3 bases and J 2 bases, with 18 bases left between them. Germline-derived CDR1 and CDR2 are SGHDT and YYEEEE. Clones were sequenced by immunoSEQ multiplex PCR, and TCRdb holds only the in-frame ones, with some missing. The sample yields approximately 36,000 clones, over 60% seen once. This clonotype originated in a human donor with high-grade serous ovarian cancer. The chain uses TRBV5-6 and TRBJ1-5; no clear D. The sequencing sample was made of tumor tissue. The CDR3 region has the DNA TGTGCCAGCAGCTATAATGACGGTGCTAGGGGCAATCAGCCCCAGCATTTT. Translating it yields CASSYNDGARGNQPQHF.